The entry below describes one TCR beta chain. Its antigen is not identified. This specimen comes from a study of T cell repertoires in cytomegalovirus infection. This CDR3 region has 14 residues. V shed 4 bases, J shed 6 bases, and the junction held 3 bases outside the gene matches. Germline CDR1 is SEHNR and CDR2 is FQNEAQ (reference sequence). TCRdb passed the reads through MiXCR, listing each CDR3 protein once. The repertoire has about 920,000 distinct CDR3 sequences, roughly 31% of them found once; the top ten carry about an eighth. This TCR was recovered from a human donor in good health (CMV status not recorded). Some clones in this sample may be carry-over from other donors' samples. This specimen was cultured CD8+ T cells from PBMCs, taken from culture after CMV antigen stimulation. The chain has TRBV7-9 and TRBJ2-1; 10 bases match TRBD1. CDR3 residues: CASSSGQGSNEQFF. CDR3 nucleotide sequence: TGTGCCAGCAGCTCGGGACAGGGGAGCAATGAGCAGTTCTTC.